This T cell receptor beta chain is drawn from a study of T cells in Graves' hyperthyroidism and ophthalmopathy. Across the whole study: The blood sample was taken at first diagnosis, before treatment began. General observations from the study: Expanded thyroid clonotypes (above 0.001) were mostly also found in blood.

This clonotype was observed a few times. Its target is unknown. The TCR beta CDR3 regions underwent amplification using RNA transcripts as the source. The TCR CDR3 first-round RT-PCR relied on the HTBI primer set. Via MiXCR, TCRdb re-called the multiplex PCR reads, giving one row per CDR3 protein. The profile covers about 740,000 distinct CDR3 sequences, with about 14% appearing a single time and roughly 10% taken by the ten largest. CDR1 and CDR2 from the germline V gene are SNHLY and FYNNEI. This CDR3 spans 21 amino acids. The ends lost 5 bases at V and 1 base at J; junction bases unmatched: 22. J is TRBJ2-1 and V is TRBV2, with TRBD2 matching 8 bases. The receptor's source is a woman in her late teens or twenties with Graves' hyperthyroidism. Material: blood. CDR3 in amino acids: CASSYPPSGRRGWGSYNEQFF. CDR3 DNA: TGTGCCAGCAGTTACCCCCCTAGCGGGCGGAGGGGTTGGGGGTCCTACAATGAGCAGTTCTTC.